This entry is about one T cell receptor beta chain. The antigen is undetermined. This entry is derived from a study of T cell responses to AZD1222 COVID-19 vaccine. Findings and limits, study-wide: White British ancestry dominated among donors, who included more females, and clonal diversity was possibly underestimated. Nearly half of spike-specific TCRs reportedly target variant regions that are unmutated in the B.1.351 and B.1.1.7 variants. Once two AZD1222 doses were given, Spike-specific TCR breadth and depth went up.

V was pared by 6 bases and J by 1 base, with 6 bases of the junction left unmatched. This CDR3 region has 14 residues. Germline values: CDR1 MNHEY, CDR2 SVGAGI. Sequencing used immunoSEQ multiplex PCR; TCRdb keeps in-frame clones, though not all of them. The sample gives some 120,000 clones, 80% to 90% of which show up once; 1% to 1.5% is in the top ten. Sequencing used peripheral blood, obtained on day 0 of AZD1222 vaccination. This receptor was obtained from an adult in good health. The genes are TRBV6-5 and TRBJ2-7, with 7 bases fitting TRBD1. Here the CDR3 DNA reads TGTGCCAGCAGAATCCGGGACAGTTCCTACGAGCAGTACTTC. It codes for CASRIRDSSYEQYF.